These 18 T cell receptor beta chains were all obtained from the same sample, sequenced in a study of human T cells and chemical hapten exposure. The sample's time point: patch test 2, 6 weeks after DPC sensitization. Treatment defined: therapeutic diphenylcyclopropenone sensitization with weekly scalp DPC. TCRdb independently ran MiXCR on the RACE reads; one entry per CDR3 protein. The data contain about 95,000 distinct CDR3 sequences, around 10% of them singletons. The material was whole blood, obtained in connection with sensitization to the hapten diphenylcyclopropenone (DPC). The receptors shown here come from a woman aged 35 to 49 with alopecia areata. Some clones in this sample may be carry-over from other donors' samples.

This clonotype came up many times. This sequence joins TRBV10-3 and TRBJ2-1; 7 bases line up with TRBD2. The CDR3 covers 16 residues. V shed 3 bases and J 6 bases; nucleotides not matched to a gene: 11. Looked up from germline, CDR1 is ENHRY and CDR2 is SYGVKD. The CDR3: CAISDAMGEGGNEQFF. The CDR3 coding sequence is TGTGCCATCAGTGATGCGATGGGGGAGGGCGGCAATGAGCAGTTCTTC.

This clonotype was detected a few times. The V and J genes are TRBV7-9 and TRBJ2-5, with no clear D. This CDR3 region has 13 residues. From germline, CDR1 is SEHNR and CDR2 FQNEAQ (reference sequence). V was shortened by 2 bases and J by 1 base, with 5 bases between the two germline ends. The CDR3 DNA sequence: TGTGCCAGCAGCTTATTAGCCCAAGAGACCCAGTACTTC. It translates to CASSLLAQETQYF.

The CDR3 DNA sequence: TGTGCCTGGCTTCCCTACAACTATGGCTACACCTTC. Translation gives CAWLPYNYGYTF. The chain recombines TRBV30 with TRBJ1-2; D is undetermined. The germline V gene has CDR1 GTSNPN and CDR2 SVGIG (reference sequence). The CDR3 consists of 12 residues. V was pared by 5 bases and J by 2 bases, with 9 bases between.

Worth noting for this clonotype: The junction and the germline gene differ at one end; a read error may be behind it. The chain employs TRBV29-1 and TRBJ1-1; 9 bases map to TRBD1. Germline V gene sequence: CDR1 SQVTM, CDR2 ANQGSEA. The CDR3 consists of 13 residues. CDR3 sequence reads: CSAEQGANTEAFF. The CDR3 DNA is TGCAGCGCTGAACAGGGGGCGAACACTGAAGCTTTCTTT.

This clonotype was counted between two and nine times. This rearrangement joins TRBV5-1 to TRBJ2-1, with 7 bases lining up with TRBD1. The CDR3 sequence is 15 residues long. V dropped 3 bases and J dropped 2; count of bases not matched to a gene: 5. Per germline, CDR1 SGHRS and CDR2 YFSETQ. CDR3 residues: CASSWDRLPYNEQFF. DNA for the CDR3: TGCGCCAGCAGCTGGGACAGACTACCCTACAATGAGCAGTTCTTC.

This clonotype was observed a single time. This chain connects TRBV6-6 to TRBJ2-6, with 7 nucleotides matching TRBD2. Germline V CDR1 and CDR2: MNHNY, SVGAGI (reference sequence). V lost 5 bases, J lost 0 bases, and 13 bases stayed unmatched. The CDR3 has 19 amino acids. CDR3 in amino acids: CASSPGSGGGSSGANVLTF. DNA for the CDR3: TGTGCCAGCAGTCCGGGATCCGGGGGAGGGTCCTCTGGGGCCAACGTCCTGACTTTC.

The chain uses TRBV7-2 and TRBJ1-2; the D gene is possibly TRBD1 (5 bases). Germline V gene data show CDR1 as SGHTA and CDR2 as FQGNSA. The CDR3 has 14 residues. V was pared by 6 bases and J by 6 bases, with 17 bases between. The CDR3 nucleotides read TGTGCCAGCAGTCGTCCCGTCGGGACCCATGGCTACACCTTC. It yields the protein CASSRPVGTHGYTF.

This clonotype was counted at least ten times. The rearrangement links TRBV6-2 or TRBV6-3 to TRBJ2-1, with no clear D. Trimming took off 4 bases at V and 12 bases at J, with 10 bases between the two ends. The germline V gene encodes CDR1 MNHEY and CDR2 SVGEGT. CDR3 length: 11 residues. The CDR3 here is CASSSPYVQFF. In DNA, the CDR3 is TGTGCCAGCAGTTCCCCTTACGTGCAGTTCTTC.

Comments on this clonotype: A much larger clone sits a single nucleotide away, making a read error possible. The chain links TRBV28 to TRBJ1-2; a weak D match, TRBD1 (5 bases). The CDR3 runs 12 residues. The germline V and J ends were trimmed by 5 bases and 4 bases, with 8 bases remaining between them. Germline-derived CDR1 and CDR2 are MDHEN and SYDVKM. CDR3: CASSTGPYGYTF. CDR3 nucleotide sequence: TGTGCCAGCAGTACAGGTCCCTATGGCTACACCTTC.

This clonotype was recorded at least ten times. This rearrangement joins TRBV2 to TRBJ2-1, with D perhaps being TRBD1 or TRBD2 (5 bases each). Trimming removed 4 bases from V and 5 bases from J, with 12 bases in between. Germline loops: CDR1 SNHLY, CDR2 FYNNEI. The CDR3 totals 14 residues. The chain's CDR3 is CASSVRGTNNEQFF. DNA of the CDR3: TGTGCCAGCAGTGTTCGAGGGACCAACAATGAGCAGTTCTTC.

This clonotype was recorded at least ten times. The chain carries TRBV28 and TRBJ1-3; D perhaps matches TRBD1 (5 bases). V was shortened by 6 bases and J by 2 bases, with 14 bases between the two germline ends. The CDR3 spans 15 residues. CDR1 MDHEN and CDR2 SYDVKM come from the germline V gene. The CDR3: CASSPPGLPGNTIYF. CDR3 coding DNA: TGTGCCAGCAGCCCCCCGGGGCTCCCTGGAAACACCATATATTTT.

The chain has TRBV7-8 and TRBJ2-1; 10 bases map to TRBD2. The junction had 11 bases not matched to a gene; V was cut back by 5 bases and J by 7 bases. This CDR3 is 16 amino acids long. Germline V gene data show CDR1 as SGHVS and CDR2 as FQNEAQ. In nucleotides, the CDR3 is TGTGCCAGCAGCCCTATAACTAGCGGGGTACTTAATGAGCAGTTCTTC. As protein: CASSPITSGVLNEQFF. Looking up the rest from reference TRBV7-8 and TRBJ2-1 gives the full variable domain: GAGVSQSPRYKVAKRGQDVALRCDPISGHVSLFWYQQALGQGPEFLTYFQNEAQLDKSGLPSDRFFAERPEGSVSTLKIQRTQQEDSAVYLCASSPITSGVLNEQFFGPGTRLTVL.

This clonotype was found a few times. This rearrangement joins TRBV19 to TRBJ2-3; possibly TRBD2 for D (6 bases). Per the germline V gene, CDR1 is LNHDA and CDR2 is SQIVND (reference sequence). The V end lost 5 bases, the J end lost 4 bases, and 19 bases lay between the germline ends. The CDR3 consists of 16 residues. The CDR3 loop reads CASSSKTRSESDTQYF. The CDR3, as DNA: TGTGCCAGTAGTTCTAAGACTAGGTCGGAGTCAGATACGCAGTATTTT.

In the case of this clonotype: A junction end diverges from the germline sequence, so it may reflect a read error. The chain carries TRBV7-7 and TRBJ1-6; D remains ambiguous. CDR1 is SSHAT and CDR2 is FNYEAQ in the germline V gene (reference sequence). The CDR3 totals 16 residues. The DNA for the CDR3 is TGTGCTAGCAGCTTGAGACCACCCCCCGATAATTCACCCCTCCACTTT. This translates into CASSLRPPPDNSPLHF.

CDR3 sequence reads: CASSFSEADTQYF. CDR3 in DNA: TGTGCCAGCAGCTTCTCGGAAGCAGATACGCAGTATTTT. V is TRBV7-6 and J is TRBJ2-3; D gene uncertain. Trimming left V 3 bases short and J 4 bases short, with 8 bases between. The CDR3 loop spans 13 amino acids. Germline V gene sequence: CDR1 SGHVS, CDR2 FNYEAQ.

The table lists this clonotype with a few counts. The V and J genes are TRBV2 and TRBJ2-2, with 7 bases matching TRBD1. Germline V CDR1 and CDR2: SNHLY, FYNNEI. V was pared by 5 bases and J by 0 bases, with 3 bases of the junction left unmatched. This CDR3 has 15 amino acids. CDR3 bases: TGTGCCAGCAGTCGACAGGGAGCGAACACCGGGGAGCTGTTTTTT. Translation gives CASSRQGANTGELFF.

The sample holds many counts of this clonotype. V usage is TRBV10-2 and J usage is TRBJ2-3; 10 bases line up with TRBD2. This CDR3 spans 14 amino acids. Germline CDR1 and CDR2: WSHSY and SAAADI. The trim removed 6 bases at V and 5 bases at J, leaving 5 bases unmatched. The CDR3 region has the DNA TGCGCCAGCAGCTTAGCGGGAGGTGGAGATACGCAGTATTTT. Translated: CASSLAGGGDTQYF.

The chain has TRBV30 and TRBJ2-2, with 7 bases aligning to TRBD1. V gave up 2 bases and J gave up 6 bases; unmatched junction bases: 12. The length of the CDR3 is 16 residues. Germline V CDR1 and CDR2: GTSNPN, SVGIG (reference sequence). The CDR3 spells CAWSPRGRVGAGELFF. The CDR3, as DNA: TGTGCCTGGAGTCCCAGGGGGAGAGTCGGGGCCGGGGAGCTGTTTTTT. The full variable domain, completed using reference TRBV30 and TRBJ2-2, is SQTIHQWPATLVQPVGSPLSLECTVEGTSNPNLYWYRQAAGRGLQLLFYSVGIGQISSEVPQNLSASRPQDRQFILSSKKLLLSDSGFYLCAWSPRGRVGAGELFFGEGSRLTVL.